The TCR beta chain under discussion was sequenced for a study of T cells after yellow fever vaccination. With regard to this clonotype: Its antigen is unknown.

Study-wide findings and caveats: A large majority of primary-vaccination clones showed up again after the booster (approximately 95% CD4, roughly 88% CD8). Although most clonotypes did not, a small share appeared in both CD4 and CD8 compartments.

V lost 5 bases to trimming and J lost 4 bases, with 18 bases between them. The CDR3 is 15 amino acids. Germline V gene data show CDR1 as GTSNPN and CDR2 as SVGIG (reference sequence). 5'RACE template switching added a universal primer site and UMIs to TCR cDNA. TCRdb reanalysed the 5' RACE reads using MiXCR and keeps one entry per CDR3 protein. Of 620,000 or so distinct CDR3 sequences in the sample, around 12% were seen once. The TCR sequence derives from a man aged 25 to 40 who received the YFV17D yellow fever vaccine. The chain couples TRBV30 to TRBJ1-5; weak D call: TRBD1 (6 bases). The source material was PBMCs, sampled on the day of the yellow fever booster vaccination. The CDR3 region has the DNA TGTGCCTGGGGCAGCCGACAGGAATGGAATCAGCCCCAGCATTTT. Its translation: CAWGSRQEWNQPQHF.